These 17 T cell receptor beta chains share one sample of origin, sequenced in a study of T cells in Graves' hyperthyroidism and ophthalmopathy (dated by TCRdb to between 2018 and 2021). The receptor library was made with multiplex PCR. TCRdb names Illumina HiSeq 2000 as the instrument used. The TCR beta CDR3 regions were amplified from RNA transcripts. A first-round RT-PCR of the TCR CDR3 used the HTBI primer set with the Qiagen OneStep RT-PCR kit. TCRdb handled the public reads itself, with Q25 trimming in fastp and clone calling in MiXCR, and kept productive beta chains. Every entry covers one CDR3 protein and lists the most common genes and DNA from its rows. The sample has about 200,000 distinct CDR3 sequences on record, 17% of them singletons. Roughly 50% of the sample belongs to the ten largest clones. The sequencing input was blood. The source of these receptors is a woman in her forties or fifties with Graves' hyperthyroidism.

The rearrangement joins TRBV6-1 to TRBJ1-5; D unclear. CDR1 MNHNS and CDR2 SASEGT come from the germline V gene. This CDR3 contains 15 residues. V lost 2 bases to trimming and J lost 2 bases, with 10 bases between them. This CDR3 reads CASSELDRGNQPQHF. The CDR3 nucleotides are TGTGCCAGCAGTGAATTGGACCGTGGCAATCAGCCCCAGCATTTT.

This clonotype was observed at least ten times. J is TRBJ2-1 and V is TRBV2, with 8 bases identical to TRBD1. The CDR3 covers 14 residues. Trimming cost V 4 bases and J 2 bases; bases outside gene matches: 1. Germline values: CDR1 SNHLY, CDR2 FYNNEI. This chain's CDR3 is CASSVQGAYNEQFF. In DNA, the CDR3 is TGTGCCAGCAGTGTACAGGGGGCCTACAATGAGCAGTTCTTC.

This clonotype was seen at least ten times. Written as DNA, the CDR3 is TGTGCCAGCAGCCTCAGACAGGGCACCTACGAGCAGTACTTC. This sequence encodes CASSLRQGTYEQYF. The chain employs TRBV3-1 and TRBJ2-7, with 7 nucleotides matching TRBD1. The V segment lost 4 bases and the J segment 2 bases; nucleotides outside the gene matches: 5. The CDR3 is made up of 14 amino acids. Looked up from germline, CDR1 is LGHDT and CDR2 is YNNKEL (reference sequence).

The table lists this clonotype with a few counts. The rearrangement joins TRBV7-3 to TRBJ2-1; D might be TRBD1 or TRBD2, each matching 6 bases. Germline V gene lookup returns CDR1 SGHTA and CDR2 FQGTGA. CDR3 length: 17 residues. V was pared by 1 base and J by 6 bases, with 19 bases between. Here the CDR3 reads CASSLRGAGEPCNEQFF. The DNA of the CDR3 is TGTGCCAGCAGCTTAAGGGGGGCAGGAGAGCCCTGCAATGAGCAGTTCTTC. The variable domain in full, with the rest retrieved from reference TRBV7-3 and TRBJ2-1, is GAGVSQTPSNKVTEKGKYVELRCDPISGHTALYWYRQSLGQGPEFLIYFQGTGAADDSGLPNDRFFAVRPEGSVSTLKIQRTERGDSAVYLCASSLRGAGEPCNEQFFGPGTRLTVL.

Many counts were recorded for this clonotype. The DNA for the CDR3 is TGTGCCAGCAGCCCCGGGGGACTAGCCAACACCGGGGAGCTGTTTTTT. Amino acid sequence: CASSPGGLANTGELFF. This sequence joins TRBV7-3 and TRBJ2-2; 9 bases are shared with TRBD2. Losses at the gene ends were 5 bases for V and 2 bases for J; bases not matched to a gene: 6. Germline V gives CDR1 SGHTA, CDR2 FQGTGA. The CDR3 extends over 16 amino acids.

This clonotype was detected only once. The chain carries TRBV7-3 and TRBJ2-5, with a tentative D call TRBD1 (7 bases). V was cut by 5 bases and J by 4 bases, with 20 bases left in between. This CDR3 has 16 residues. Germline V gives CDR1 SGHTA, CDR2 FQGTGA. The CDR3: CASSRAGGSFGETQYF. The CDR3 DNA reads as TGTGCCAGCAGCCGAGCAGGGGGGAGTTTTGGAGAGACCCAGTACTTC.

A few counts support this clonotype. This chain connects TRBV24-1 to TRBJ1-2, with a weak D call TRBD1 (5 bases). The germline V gene encodes CDR1 KGHDR and CDR2 SFDVKD. Trimming took 4 bases from V and 4 from J, leaving 12 bases between them. CDR3 length equals 14 residues. The CDR3, as DNA: TGTGCCACCAGTGACCATGGGACCGCCTATGGCTACACCTTC. Its translation is CATSDHGTAYGYTF.

Comment on this clonotype: A much larger clone lies a single base off, so this may be a read error. The gene calls are TRBV3-1 and TRBJ1-2; perhaps TRBD1 as D (5 bases). The V gene's germline CDR1 is LGHDT and CDR2 YNNKEL (reference sequence). The CDR3 spans 15 residues. The CDR3, as DNA: TGTGCCGGCAGCCCATTAGGGACGACTGGCTATGGCTACACCTTC. Its protein product is CAGSPLGTTGYGYTF.

This clonotype was seen ten or more times. This rearrangement joins TRBV7-3 to TRBJ2-1; either TRBD1 or TRBD2 may supply D (5 bases each). The CDR3 spans 15 residues. Trimming shortened V by 0 bases and J by 9 bases, and 15 bases separated the two germline ends. Germline CDR1 reads SGHTA; CDR2 reads FQGTGA. CDR3 in DNA: TGTGCCAGCAGCTTAACGGGGGACCCCTTTGCTGAGCAGTTCTTC. Translating gives CASSLTGDPFAEQFF.

This sequence joins TRBV9 and TRBJ1-1, with 8 bases fitting TRBD1. The germline V gene encodes CDR1 SGDLS and CDR2 YYNGEE. The CDR3 is made up of 17 amino acids. With V trimmed by 2 bases and J by 0 bases, 9 bases remained unmatched. Written as DNA, the CDR3 is TGTGCCAGCAGCGTTTACAGGGGGGCCCGAATGAACACTGAAGCTTTCTTT. Encoded protein: CASSVYRGARMNTEAFF.

This clonotype was recorded many times. The J gene is TRBJ2-1, the V gene TRBV5-1; 8 nucleotides match TRBD1. Per the germline V gene, CDR1 is SGHRS and CDR2 is YFSETQ. This CDR3 has 14 residues. V shed 6 bases and J 7 bases; nucleotides not matched to a gene: 9. CDR3 sequence (DNA): TGCGCCAGCAACTCAGGGGGCATTGGTAATGAGCAGTTCTTC. Amino acids: CASNSGGIGNEQFF.

This clonotype was seen a handful of times. J is TRBJ2-7 and V is TRBV3-1; TRBD2 aligns across 13 bases. Per germline, CDR1 LGHDT and CDR2 YNNKEL (reference sequence). There are 15 residues in the CDR3. With 5 bases clipped from V and 4 bases from J, the junction kept 5 bases outside the gene matches. The CDR3 sequence: CASSSRGLAGYEQYF. The CDR3 nucleotides read TGTGCCAGCAGCTCCAGGGGACTAGCGGGGTACGAGCAGTACTTC.

The chain is built from TRBV29-1 and TRBJ2-2; D is uncertain. The V and J ends lost 5 bases and 1 base respectively, with 11 bases between them. Germline V gene sequence: CDR1 SQVTM, CDR2 ANQGSEA. This CDR3 has 14 amino acids. The CDR3 coding sequence is TGCAGCGTTTTGGCGGAGCAGAACACCGGGGAGCTGTTTTTT. Its protein product is CSVLAEQNTGELFF.

This clonotype has only a few counts. The chain recombines TRBV4-2 with TRBJ2-7; no reliable D call. Germline values: CDR1 LGHNA, CDR2 YNFKEQ. V lost 3 bases, J lost 2 bases, and 14 bases lay in between. This CDR3 region has 15 residues. CDR3 sequence reads: CASSQLPDPTYEQYF. Here the CDR3 DNA reads TGTGCCAGCAGCCAGTTACCGGACCCTACCTACGAGCAGTACTTC.

The table lists this clonotype with many counts. The chain joins TRBV7-2 to TRBJ2-3, with 7 bases matching TRBD2. The CDR3 is 17 amino acids. Germline V CDR1 and CDR2: SGHTA, FQGNSA. Trimming took 1 base from V and 2 from J; bases not matched to a gene: 9. The CDR3 is CASSLVRASGFTDTQYF. CDR3 DNA sequence: TGTGCCAGCAGCTTAGTGCGGGCTAGCGGCTTCACAGATACGCAGTATTTT.

This sequence joins TRBV29-1 and TRBJ1-2, with no clear D. V was clipped by 2 bases and J by 2 bases, with 6 bases between them. This CDR3 region has 12 residues. Germline lookup yields CDR1 SQVTM and CDR2 ANQGSEA. The CDR3 nucleotides read TGCAGCGTTGAACCTGGAAACTATGGCTACACCTTC. Translating gives CSVEPGNYGYTF.

In its sample, this clonotype was seen many times. V usage is TRBV3-1 and J usage is TRBJ2-7; D possibly corresponds to TRBD2 (6 bases). V dropped 2 bases and J dropped 6 bases, with 14 bases sitting between them. The germline V gene encodes CDR1 LGHDT and CDR2 YNNKEL (reference sequence). The CDR3 is 14 amino acids. The CDR3 region has the DNA TGTGCCAGCAGCCAACCGCGACGGGGGTCCGAGCAGTACTTC. Translating it yields CASSQPRRGSEQYF.